A selection of T cell receptor beta chains follows, all from one sample in a study of blood T cell repertoires in COVID-19. Here immunoSEQ multiplex PCR was the method, and the copy in TCRdb shows in-frame clones only, minus some. Here the sample spans about 170,000 clones, 85% being singletons. The sequenced material came from peripheral blood. These receptors all come from a woman aged 80 or over with COVID-19, enrolled during active disease. Each CDR3 is given with its conserved first and last residue. Fields, in order: CDR3 DNA, CDR3 protein, CDR3 length, V gene, J gene, D gene, clone size. The D gene is left open where the match is weak. The size field is filled for only some rows; it gives once, few, many or a size class.

DNA: TGCGCCAGCAGCTTGGGACAGACTAGCAATCAGCCCCAGCATTTT; CDR3: CASSLGQTSNQPQHF; length: 15; V: TRBV5-1; J: TRBJ1-5; D: -; size: -
DNA: TGCGCCAGCAGCCAAGAAGGGGATTGGGGTTCCCAGTACTTC; CDR3: CASSQEGDWGSQYF; length: 14; V: TRBV4-1; J: TRBJ2-5; D: -; size: -
DNA: TGTGCCAGCAGTTCAGGGGGCTCTGGAAACACCATATATTTT; CDR3: CASSSGGSGNTIYF; length: 14; V: TRBV7-9; J: TRBJ1-3; D: TRBD1; size: -
DNA: TGCGCCAGCGCTCAGTCCGGGAAGTCCTACGAGCAGTACTTC; CDR3: CASAQSGKSYEQYF; length: 14; V: TRBV5-1; J: TRBJ2-7; D: -; size: -
DNA: TGCAGCGCCGGGCGGTGGGGGGGGCAAGAAAAACTGTTTTTT; CDR3: CSAGRWGGQEKLFF; length: 14; V: TRBV29-1; J: TRBJ1-4; D: -; size: few
DNA: TGTGCCAGTAGTACTAGCGGGCGGGACACAGATACGCAGTATTTT; CDR3: CASSTSGRDTDTQYF; length: 15; V: TRBV19; J: TRBJ2-3; D: TRBD2; size: -
DNA: TGCGCCAGCAGCCAAGAGAGGACAGGCACAGATACGCAGTATTTT; CDR3: CASSQERTGTDTQYF; length: 15; V: TRBV4-1; J: TRBJ2-3; D: -; size: -
DNA: TGTGCCAGCAGTTACACTGGGGGCGGGCAGCCCCAGCATTTT; CDR3: CASSYTGGGQPQHF; length: 14; V: TRBV6-5; J: TRBJ1-5; D: -; size: -
DNA: TGCGCCAGCAGCGGAGGACAGGGGGTCCTCTACAATGAGCAGTTCTTC; CDR3: CASSGGQGVLYNEQFF; length: 16; V: TRBV5-1; J: TRBJ2-1; D: TRBD1; size: -
DNA: TGTGCCAGCAGCAAGTCCGACTGGGAAGCGGGGAGATGGGACGAGCAGTACTTC; CDR3: CASSKSDWEAGRWDEQYF; length: 18; V: TRBV21-1; J: TRBJ2-7; D: -; size: -
DNA: TGTGCCAGCAGACAGGGGATGAATGGCTACACCTTC; CDR3: CASRQGMNGYTF; length: 12; V: TRBV12-3/TRBV12-4; J: TRBJ1-2; D: TRBD1; size: -
DNA: TGTGCCAGCAGGAAGGGACTAGTCTTAAACACCGGGGAGCTGTTTTTT; CDR3: CASRKGLVLNTGELFF; length: 16; V: TRBV2; J: TRBJ2-2; D: TRBD2; size: -
DNA: TGTGCCAGCAGCTTCCCTCGGGAGGGGGAGCCGTTTATGTTCTTC; CDR3: CASSFPREGEPFMFF; length: 15; V: TRBV5-4; J: TRBJ2-1; D: TRBD2; size: -
DNA: TGTGCCAGCAGTCGGGACAGGGGGGACACTGAAGCTTTCTTT; CDR3: CASSRDRGDTEAFF; length: 14; V: TRBV5-4; J: TRBJ1-1; D: TRBD1; size: -
DNA: TGCGCCAGCAGCTTGTTGGGGCAGCCGGTTGAAAAACTGTTTTTT; CDR3: CASSLLGQPVEKLFF; length: 15; V: TRBV5-1; J: TRBJ1-4; D: -; size: -